There are a few counts of the clone carrying this TCR beta chain. The data derive from a study of T cell responses to AZD1222 COVID-19 vaccine. This CDR3 is 12 amino acids long. V was clipped by 0 bases and J by 16 bases, with 14 bases between them. In germline, CDR1 is SGHKS, CDR2 YYEKEE (reference sequence). Produced via immunoSEQ multiplex PCR; TCRdb's table is partial and in-frame only. The sample includes about 130,000 clones, approximately 94% of them seen just once. Sequences were derived from peripheral blood, sampled on day 0 of AZD1222 vaccination. This sequence originates from an adult in good health. The rearrangement joins TRBV5-5 to TRBJ1-5; D is uncertain. Written as DNA, the CDR3 is TGTGCCAGCAGCTTGGCCGGGTCCTCACCACATTTT. Translated, it gives CASSLAGSSPHF. The variable domain in full, with the rest retrieved from reference TRBV5-5 and TRBJ1-5, is DAGVTQSPTHLIKTRGQQVTLRCSPISGHKSVSWYQQVLGQGPQFIFQYYEKEERGRGNFPDRFSARQFPNYSSELNVNALLLGDSALYLCASSLAGSSPHFGDGTRLSIL.